This T cell receptor beta chain stems from a study of CD8+CD57+ T cells in acquired aplastic anemia. Whole-study context: Sorted CD4+ and CD8+ cells gave an average of around 3.1 ug of DNA. Regarding the study as a whole: Any difference that existed in CD8+ Simpson's diversity between patients and controls was not significant.

There are 15 residues in the CDR3. The germline V gene encodes CDR1 SGHVS and CDR2 FQNEAQ. V was trimmed by 2 bases and J by 0 bases, leaving 10 bases between them. This clonotype was seen ten or more times. The antigen is not known. For CDR3 and TCR beta VDJ profiling, genomic DNA was the template used. TCRdb re-derived calls from the reads in MiXCR, one entry per CDR3 protein. The top ten clones hold 25% to 35% of a sample with about 110,000 distinct CDR3 sequences, around 53% of them seen once. The sample comprised sorted CD4+, CD8+, or CD8+CD57+ T cells (not recorded which) from PBMCs. The chain couples TRBV7-8 to TRBJ1-1; D uncertain. This TCR was sampled from a human donor in good health, serving as a control. CDR3 region: CASSLWAPMNTEAFF. CDR3 DNA sequence: TGTGCCAGCAGCTTATGGGCCCCAATGAACACTGAAGCTTTCTTT.